A few counts support the clone carrying this T cell receptor (beta chain). Its antigen is unidentified. Trimming left V 0 bases short and J 5 bases short, with 10 bases between. Germline CDR1 LGHDT, CDR2 YNNKEL (reference sequence). This CDR3 is built from 15 residues. As to time point: persistent/refractory GD, antithyroid drugs over 5 years with positive TRAb. Scientists built the TCR library using RNA that was extracted from PBMCs. This record comes from a study of regulatory T cells in long-lasting Graves disease. Overall study findings and caveats: Relative to newly diagnosed Graves' patients, persistent ones had lower TCR diversity. New patients shared about a thousand public clonotypes, fewer than the roughly 2,700 shared by persistent patients. Thyroid tissue was not studied; only peripheral blood was. Favored gene segments in persistent disease were TRBV28, TRBJ1-2 and TRBJ2-5.

Through Arm-PCR of CDR3 regions and iRepertoire HTBI primers, TCR beta libraries were built. From the multiplex PCR reads, TCRdb called clonotypes with MiXCR, one entry per CDR3 protein. The data contain 600,000 to 850,000 distinct CDR3 sequences, around 30% of them seen just once; the ten biggest clones take up 40% to 50%. The material was peripheral blood mononuclear cells (PBMCs), obtained when the disease was refractory, from a patient treated with antithyroid drugs. The sequence derives from a female donor with Graves disease. The J gene is TRBJ1-4, the V gene TRBV3-1, with TRBD1 as a possible D gene (6 bases). The CDR3 DNA reads TGTGCCAGCAGCCAAGAAGGGGGTTACAATGAAAAACTGTTTTTT. Translating it yields CASSQEGGYNEKLFF. Filled out from reference TRBV3-1 and TRBJ1-4, the complete variable domain reads DTAVSQTPKYLVTQMGNDKSIKCEQNLGHDTMYWYKQDSKKFLKIMFSYNNKELIINETVPNRFSPKSPDKAHLNLHINSLELGDSAVYFCASSQEGGYNEKLFFGSGTQLSVL.